This TCR beta chain was observed in a study of T cell repertoires in cytomegalovirus infection. Study-wide context: From public TCR beta signatures came an indication of both CMV infection and matching HLA type.

This clonotype has just a few counts. What it binds is unknown. TCRdb processed the reads anew with MiXCR; each CDR3 protein has one entry. The sample contains hundreds of thousands of distinct CDR3 sequences, roughly 30% of which appear only once. Trimming took 2 bases from V and 8 from J; bases not matched to a gene: 5. The germline V gene has CDR1 MGHRA and CDR2 YSYEKL. This CDR3 spans 15 amino acids. The input for sequencing was cultured CD8+ T cells from PBMCs, taken from culture after CMV antigen stimulation. The sequence was obtained from a human donor in good health (CMV status not recorded). Some clones in this sample may be carry-over from other donors' samples. The chain uses TRBV4-1 and TRBJ1-6, with 8 bases that match TRBD1. CDR3 DNA sequence: TGCGCCAGCAGCCAACTCGACAGGGGTGATTCACCCCTCCACTTT. Protein sequence: CASSQLDRGDSPLHF.